Reported below is one T cell receptor (beta chain). This sample was included in a study of long-term antiretroviral therapy in people with HIV. J gave up 1 base and V 5 bases, and 4 bases lay outside the gene matches. The germline V gene encodes CDR1 SGHVS and CDR2 FQNEAQ. The CDR3 has 15 amino acids. Run at survey level, the immunoSEQ assay was version v3.0. Profiled with immunoSEQ multiplex PCR; TCRdb holds only in-frame clones, not every one. The table has around 25,000 clones, roughly 96% seen once. The V and J genes are TRBV7-8 and TRBJ1-1; 10 positions match TRBD1. The sequencing here drew on unsorted PBMCs, taken around 4.7 years after starting antiretroviral therapy. This receptor was obtained from a woman in her fifties or sixties with HIV. CDR3: CASSSRQGANTEAFF. CDR3 sequence (DNA): TGTGCCAGCAGCAGCAGACAGGGGGCGAACACTGAAGCTTTCTTT.